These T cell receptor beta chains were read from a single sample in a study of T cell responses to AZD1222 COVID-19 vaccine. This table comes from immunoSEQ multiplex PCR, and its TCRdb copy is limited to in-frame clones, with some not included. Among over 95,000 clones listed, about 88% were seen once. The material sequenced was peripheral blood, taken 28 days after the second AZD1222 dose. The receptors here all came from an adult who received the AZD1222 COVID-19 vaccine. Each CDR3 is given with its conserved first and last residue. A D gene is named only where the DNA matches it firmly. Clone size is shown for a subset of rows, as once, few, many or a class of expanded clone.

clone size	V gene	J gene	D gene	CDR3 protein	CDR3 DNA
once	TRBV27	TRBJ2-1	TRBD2	CASSPPGLAWNNEQFF	TGTGCCAGCAGTCCCCCCGGACTAGCGTGGAACAATGAGCAGTTCTTC
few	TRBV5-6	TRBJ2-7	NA	CASSLGRWSSYEQYF	TGTGCCAGCAGCTTGGGGCGGTGGAGCTCCTACGAGCAGTACTTC
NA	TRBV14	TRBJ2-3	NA	CASSQVIDTQYF	TGTGCCAGCAGCCAAGTTATAGATACGCAGTATTTT
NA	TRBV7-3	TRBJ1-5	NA	CASSPRALTENSNQPQHF	TGTGCCAGCAGCCCACGCGCACTTACAGAAAATAGCAATCAGCCCCAGCATTTT
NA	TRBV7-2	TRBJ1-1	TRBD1	CASGQTGLTEAFF	TGTGCCAGCGGGCAGACAGGGCTGACTGAAGCTTTCTTT
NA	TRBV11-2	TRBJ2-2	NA	CASSFWDLNTGELFF	TGTGCCAGCAGCTTCTGGGACTTGAACACCGGGGAGCTGTTTTTT
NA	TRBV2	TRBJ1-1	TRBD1	CASRTTGASTEAFF	TGTGCCAGCAGGACGACAGGGGCGAGCACTGAAGCTTTCTTT
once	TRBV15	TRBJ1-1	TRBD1	CATNRDRGLAEAFF	TGTGCCACCAACCGCGACAGGGGGCTGGCTGAAGCTTTCTTT
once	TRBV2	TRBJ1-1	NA	CASSKSGNTEAFF	TGTGCCAGCAGTAAATCAGGGAACACTGAAGCTTTCTTT
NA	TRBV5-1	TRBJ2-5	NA	CASSLFSGVGETQYF	TGCGCCAGCAGCTTGTTTTCAGGGGTGGGGGAGACCCAGTACTTC
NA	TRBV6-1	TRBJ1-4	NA	CASSGPPYSATNEKLFF	TGTGCCAGCAGTGGCCCCCCTTACAGCGCAACTAATGAAAAACTGTTTTTT
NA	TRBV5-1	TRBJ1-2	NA	CASSLDGPGPNYGYTF	TGCGCCAGCAGCTTAGACGGACCCGGACCTAACTATGGCTACACCTTC
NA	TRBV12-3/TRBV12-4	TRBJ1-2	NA	CASSLSNYGYTF	TGTGCCAGCAGTTTAAGTAACTATGGCTACACCTTC
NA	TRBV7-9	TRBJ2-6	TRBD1	CASSLQGAKLITGANVLTF	TGTGCCAGCAGCTTACAGGGGGCGAAGCTTATAACCGGGGCCAACGTCCTGACTTTC
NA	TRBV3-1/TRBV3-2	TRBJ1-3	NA	CASSQLTPISGNTIYF	TGTGCCAGCAGCCAATTAACCCCAATCTCTGGAAACACCATATATTTT
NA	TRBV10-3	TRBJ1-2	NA	CAISDRWESYGYTF	TGTGCCATCAGTGATAGGTGGGAAAGCTATGGCTACACCTTC
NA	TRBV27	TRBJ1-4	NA	CASSSFGDNEKLFF	TGTGCCAGCAGTTCGTTCGGGGATAATGAAAAACTGTTTTTT
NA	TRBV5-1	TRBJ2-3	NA	CASSLVPQVTDTQYF	TGCGCCAGCAGCTTGGTACCGCAGGTGACAGATACGCAGTATTTT
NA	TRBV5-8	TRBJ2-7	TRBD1	CASSPGQGEGFELRSGQYF	TGTGCCAGCAGCCCGGGACAGGGGGAAGGGTTCGAACTACGGTCCGGGCAGTACTTC
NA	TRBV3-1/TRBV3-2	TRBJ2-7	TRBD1	CASSPGTGAYEQYF	TGTGCCAGCAGCCCGGGGACAGGGGCCTACGAGCAGTACTTC
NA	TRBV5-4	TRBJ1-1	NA	CASSHDSSTEAFF	TGTGCCAGCAGCCATGACAGCTCCACTGAAGCTTTCTTT
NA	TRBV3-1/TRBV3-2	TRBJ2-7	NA	CASSQKDRVTEQYF	TGTGCCAGCAGCCAGAAAGATCGGGTTACCGAGCAGTACTTC
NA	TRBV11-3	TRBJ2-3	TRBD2	CASSRGLAGGPFDPDTQYF	TGTGCCAGCAGCCGAGGACTAGCGGGAGGGCCGTTCGATCCAGATACGCAGTATTTT
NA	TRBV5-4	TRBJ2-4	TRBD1	CASSLGRGGTGGNIQYF	TGTGCCAGCAGCTTGGGGCGAGGGGGGACAGGGGGGAACATTCAGTACTTC
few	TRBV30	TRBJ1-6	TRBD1	CAWGQTGGSYNSPLHF	TGTGCCTGGGGACAAACAGGGGGCTCCTATAATTCACCCCTCCACTTT
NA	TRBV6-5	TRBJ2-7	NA	CASSYSEQGGAYEQYF	TGTGCCAGCAGTTACTCCGAACAGGGGGGGGCTTACGAGCAGTACTTC
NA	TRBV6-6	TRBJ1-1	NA	CASTPPLEGEEAFF	TGTGCCAGCACCCCACCCTTGGAAGGGGAAGAAGCTTTCTTT
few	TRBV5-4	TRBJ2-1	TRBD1	CASSPARAGTANNEQFF	TGTGCCAGCAGCCCCGCTAGGGCCGGGACAGCTAACAATGAGCAGTTCTTC
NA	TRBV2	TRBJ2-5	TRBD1	CASSNTGTGTGDQYF	TGTGCCAGCAGCAATACCGGGACAGGTACTGGAGACCAGTACTTC
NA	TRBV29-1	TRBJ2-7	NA	CSAGWTAGEQYF	TGCAGCGCTGGCTGGACAGCGGGCGAGCAGTACTTC
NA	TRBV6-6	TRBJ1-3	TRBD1	CASSPQDRGRVSSGNTIYF	TGTGCCAGCAGTCCCCAGGACAGGGGGCGCGTTTCTTCTGGAAACACCATATATTTT
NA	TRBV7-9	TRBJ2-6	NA	CASSAELVSGANVLTF	TGTGCCAGCAGCGCAGAACTAGTTTCTGGGGCCAACGTCCTGACTTTC
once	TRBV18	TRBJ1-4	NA	CASSPNELQGEGKLFF	TGTGCCAGCTCACCAAATGAGTTACAGGGAGAAGGAAAACTGTTTTTT
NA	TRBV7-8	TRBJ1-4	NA	CASSWGASGTNEKLFF	TGTGCCAGCAGCTGGGGTGCGTCCGGCACTAATGAAAAACTGTTTTTT
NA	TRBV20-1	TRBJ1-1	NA	CSAAQGTEAFF	TGCAGTGCAGCGCAGGGCACTGAAGCTTTCTTT
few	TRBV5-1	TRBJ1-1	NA	CASSGKPDTEAFF	TGCGCCAGCAGCGGCAAACCCGACACTGAAGCTTTCTTT
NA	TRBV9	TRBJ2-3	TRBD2	CASSSGLGADTQYF	TGTGCCAGCAGCTCCGGACTAGGGGCAGATACGCAGTATTTT
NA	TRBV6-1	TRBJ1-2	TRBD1	CASSDRDSPPGGYGYTF	TGTGCCAGCAGTGACCGGGACAGCCCCCCGGGCGGCTATGGCTACACCTTC
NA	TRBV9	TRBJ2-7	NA	CASSVRGSPYEQYF	TGTGCCAGCAGCGTACGAGGCAGCCCCTACGAGCAGTACTTC
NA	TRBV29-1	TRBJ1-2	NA	CSVEGGDYYGYTF	TGCAGCGTCGAGGGGGGGGACTACTATGGCTACACCTTC
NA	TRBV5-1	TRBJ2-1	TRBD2	CASSLLAGDGEQFF	TGCGCCAGCAGCTTACTAGCGGGAGATGGGGAGCAGTTCTTC
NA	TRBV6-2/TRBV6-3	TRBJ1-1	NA	CASSYGLAGTEAFF	TGTGCCAGCAGTTACGGCTTGGCAGGGACTGAAGCTTTCTTT
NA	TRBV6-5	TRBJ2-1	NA	CASSYTNEQFF	TGTGCCAGCAGTTACACCAATGAGCAGTTCTTC
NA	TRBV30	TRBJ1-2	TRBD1	CAWVRDRGGAGYGYTF	TGTGCCTGGGTCCGGGACAGGGGAGGTGCGGGGTATGGCTACACCTTC
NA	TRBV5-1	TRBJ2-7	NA	CASSFRQDEQYF	TGCGCCAGCAGCTTCAGACAGGACGAGCAGTACTTC
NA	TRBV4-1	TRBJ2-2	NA	CASSHNMLANTGELFF	TGCGCCAGCAGCCATAACATGTTAGCTAACACCGGGGAGCTGTTTTTT
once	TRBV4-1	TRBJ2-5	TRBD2	CASSRRLAGGPEETQYF	TGCGCCAGCAGCCGGAGACTAGCGGGGGGCCCGGAGGAGACCCAGTACTTC
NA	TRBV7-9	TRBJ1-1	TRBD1	CASSSGQGSPLVSWEAFF	TGTGCCAGCAGCTCTGGACAGGGGTCCCCCTTAGTTTCTTGGGAAGCTTTCTTT
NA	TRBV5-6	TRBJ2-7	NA	CASSWAQGYEQYF	TGTGCCAGCAGCTGGGCACAGGGCTACGAGCAGTACTTC
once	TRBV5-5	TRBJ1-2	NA	CASSLGPSSGGYTF	TGTGCCAGCAGCTTGGGGCCTTCCTCCGGCGGCTACACCTTC
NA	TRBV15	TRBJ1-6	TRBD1	CATSRDPGTANSPLHF	TGTGCCACCAGCAGAGACCCGGGGACAGCAAATTCACCCCTCCACTTT
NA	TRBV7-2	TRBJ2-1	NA	CASSLETRWEQFF	TGTGCCAGCAGCTTGGAGACTCGTTGGGAGCAGTTCTTC
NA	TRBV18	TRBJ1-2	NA	CASSPESWNGYTF	TGTGCCAGCTCACCTGAGTCCTGGAATGGCTACACCTTC
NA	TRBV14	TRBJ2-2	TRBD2	CASSQVGTIPGELFF	TGTGCCAGCAGCCAAGTCGGGACTATCCCCGGGGAGCTGTTTTTT
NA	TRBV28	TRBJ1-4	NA	CASSLPSGSGKLFF	TGTGCCAGCAGTTTACCGTCAGGCTCTGGAAAACTGTTTTTT
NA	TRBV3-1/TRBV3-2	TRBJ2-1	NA	CASSQGRGAGGQFF	TGTGCCAGCAGCCAGGGGAGGGGGGCCGGAGGGCAGTTCTTC
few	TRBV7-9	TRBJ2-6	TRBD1	CASSPGQGENGANVLTF	TGTGCCAGCAGCCCGGGACAGGGGGAGAATGGGGCCAACGTCCTGACTTTC
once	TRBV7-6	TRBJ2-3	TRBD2	CASSPTGLAGGTTDTQYF	TGTGCCAGCAGCCCTACGGGACTAGCGGGGGGCACCACAGATACGCAGTATTTT
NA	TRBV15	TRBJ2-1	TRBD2	CATSRIAGGFNEQFF	TGTGCCACCAGCAGAATAGCGGGGGGTTTCAATGAGCAGTTCTTC